The next 22 T cell receptor beta chains were all read from a single sample in a study of shared clonotypes between healthy human individuals. Here immunoSEQ multiplex PCR was the method, and the copy in TCRdb shows in-frame clones only, minus some. The sample carries about a million clones, about 74% recorded once. What was sequenced was memory CD4+ T cells sorted from blood. The sample's subset: CD45RA-negative fraction. Every receptor here comes from a man aged 18-30 years in good health.

Only one count was recorded for this clone. This chain joins TRBV9 and TRBJ1-6; D not certain. Germline loops: CDR1 SGDLS, CDR2 YYNGEE. The CDR3 has 12 residues. V gave up 4 bases and J gave up 6 bases, with 5 bases separating them. CDR3 residues: CASSSINSPLHF. Written as DNA, the CDR3 is TGTGCCAGCAGCTCGATTAATTCACCCCTCCACTTT.

This clone turned up a few times. J is TRBJ1-1 and V is TRBV29-1; D not certain. The length of the CDR3 is 16 residues. V lost 3 bases and J 4 bases, leaving 21 bases between the germline ends. The V gene's germline CDR1 is SQVTM and CDR2 ANQGSEA. DNA for the CDR3: TGCAGCGTTGAGCTCGGACGTCATTCGTTTCTCACTGAAGCTTTCTTT. Amino acid sequence: CSVELGRHSFLTEAFF.

Only one count was recorded for this clone. This CDR3 reads CAIKLAPGQGGIDTEAFF. The DNA for the CDR3 is TGTGCCATCAAGCTTGCCCCGGGACAGGGAGGGATCGACACTGAAGCTTTCTTT. The rearrangement joins TRBV10-3 to TRBJ1-1, with 9 bases identical to TRBD1. Germline values: CDR1 ENHRY, CDR2 SYGVKD. Losses at the gene ends were 7 bases for V and 3 bases for J; bases not matched to a gene: 18. The CDR3 covers 18 residues.

V and J are TRBV7-9 and TRBJ2-1; D is uncertain. Trimming removed 3 bases at V and 4 bases at J, with 10 bases between. The CDR3 consists of 14 residues. The germline CDR1 and CDR2 sequences are SEHNR and FQNEAQ (reference sequence). Here the CDR3 reads CASSFKADYNEQFF. DNA of the CDR3: TGTGCCAGCAGCTTCAAGGCAGATTACAATGAGCAGTTCTTC.

The chain joins TRBV30 to TRBJ2-7, with no clear D. CDR3 length equals 13 residues. Germline CDR1 is GTSNPN and CDR2 is SVGIG (reference sequence). Trimming left V 4 bases short and J 0 bases short, with 10 bases between. The CDR3: CAWTGMTSYEQYF. For the CDR3, the DNA is TGTGCCTGGACAGGTATGACCTCCTACGAGCAGTACTTC.

The chain recombines TRBV19 with TRBJ2-3, with 10 bases identical to TRBD2. Germline CDR1 reads LNHDA; CDR2 reads SQIVND (reference sequence). The CDR3 extends over 16 amino acids. V lost 4 bases, J lost 2 bases, and 6 bases stayed unmatched. CDR3: CASSSRTSGYTDTQYF. The CDR3 DNA reads TGTGCCAGTAGTAGTCGGACTAGCGGTTACACAGATACGCAGTATTTT.

This chain connects TRBV2 to TRBJ1-5; weak D call: TRBD1 (5 bases). The length of the CDR3 is 15 residues. V was shortened by 6 bases and J by 2 bases, with 14 bases between the two germline ends. Germline assignment: CDR1 SNHLY and CDR2 FYNNEI. The CDR3 nucleotides are TGTGCCAGCAGCGCGCAGGGTTCTCGCAATCAGCCCCAGCATTTT. Its translation is CASSAQGSRNQPQHF.

The V and J genes are TRBV5-4 and TRBJ1-2; D remains ambiguous. Germline CDR1 is SGHNT and CDR2 is YYREEE (reference sequence). Trimming removed 0 bases at V and 2 bases at J, with 8 bases between. The CDR3 runs 14 residues. CDR3 region: CASSLAQENYGYTF. The CDR3 DNA reads as TGTGCCAGCAGCTTGGCGCAGGAAAACTATGGCTACACCTTC.

V is TRBV29-1 and J is TRBJ2-1, with 7 bases fitting TRBD1. Per germline, CDR1 SQVTM and CDR2 ANQGSEA. With 8 bases clipped from V and 10 bases from J, the junction kept 8 bases outside the gene matches. The CDR3 spans 11 residues. In DNA form, the CDR3 reads TGCAGCTCCAGGGGGTGGGAGGAGCAGTTCTTC. Translated, it gives CSSRGWEEQFF.

This clone is a singleton in its sample. The V and J genes are TRBV25-1 and TRBJ1-3; weak D call: TRBD1 (5 bases). This CDR3 spans 14 amino acids. Germline assignment: CDR1 MGHDK and CDR2 SYGVNS. V was pared by 4 bases and J by 0 bases, with 7 bases between. The DNA of the CDR3 is TGTGCCAGCAGTGCCCAGGGCTCTGGAAACACCATATATTTT. This encodes CASSAQGSGNTIYF.

This rearrangement joins TRBV5-6 to TRBJ2-3; TRBD2 matches 7 bases. V lost 1 base and J lost 3; bases outside the gene matches: 5. Germline values: CDR1 SGHDT, CDR2 YYEEEE. The CDR3 loop spans 15 amino acids. This CDR3 reads CASSLYREATDTQYF. CDR3 in DNA: TGTGCCAGCAGCTTGTACCGGGAGGCGACAGATACGCAGTATTTT.

Concerning this clone itself: One end of the junction is discordant with germline, which a read error may explain. The chain combines TRBV7-7 with TRBJ2-1, with D possibly being TRBD2 (5 bases). The CDR3 covers 14 residues. CDR1 SSHAT and CDR2 FNYEAQ come from the germline V gene (reference sequence). The CDR3 spells CASNRTPQYNEQFF. The CDR3 DNA sequence: TGTGCTAGCAACCGGACTCCGCAATACAATGAGCAGTTCTTC.

Note on this clone: Additional DNA sequences in this sample encode the identical CDR3. The rearrangement links TRBV29-1 to TRBJ1-2; TRBD1 agrees at 7 bases. J was trimmed by 8 bases and V by 3 bases; bases with no gene match: 6. CDR1 is SQVTM and CDR2 is ANQGSEA in the germline V gene. This CDR3 spans 12 amino acids. The CDR3 reads CSVDSQGGGYTF. The CDR3 DNA reads TGCAGCGTTGATTCGCAGGGGGGCGGCTACACCTTC.

About this clone: A much more abundant neighbour one base away suggests this may be a read error. The gene calls are TRBV6-5 and TRBJ2-2; tentatively, D is TRBD1 (6 bases). This CDR3 region has 14 residues. Germline CDR1 and CDR2: MNHEY and SVGAGI. The V gene lost 6 bases and the J gene lost 1 base, with 9 bases spanning the gap. The CDR3 DNA is TGTGCCAGCAGATTAGGGGGGAACACCGGGGAGCTGTTTTTT. Protein sequence: CASRLGGNTGELFF.

The chain links TRBV7-9 to TRBJ1-2, with 7 bases matching TRBD1. Germline V lookup: CDR1 SEHNR, CDR2 FQNEAQ (reference sequence). Losses at the gene ends were 4 bases for V and 1 base for J; bases not matched to a gene: 12. The CDR3 sequence is 17 residues long. This chain's CDR3 is CASSSLWSRGGNYGYTF. The CDR3 nucleotides are TGTGCCAGCAGCTCCCTCTGGAGCAGGGGGGGTAACTATGGCTACACCTTC.

This chain joins TRBV18 and TRBJ2-5, with 7 positions matching TRBD1. Germline V gene sequence: CDR1 KGHSH, CDR2 LQKENI. The CDR3 loop spans 13 amino acids. Germline trimming cut 2 bases from V and 10 bases from J; bases unmatched to any gene: 7. CDR3 sequence (DNA): TGTGCCAGCTCACCATGGACAGGTCTGGACCAGTACTTC. It codes for CASSPWTGLDQYF.

This clone is a singleton in its sample. The V call is TRBV7-2, the J call TRBJ1-1; maybe TRBD1 (6 bases). The length of the CDR3 is 16 residues. V gave up 5 bases and J gave up 1 base, with 17 bases separating them. The germline CDR1 and CDR2 sequences are SGHTA and FQGNSA. Here the CDR3 reads CASSLRGATKNTEAFF. The CDR3 coding sequence is TGTGCCAGCAGCCTTAGGGGGGCGACCAAGAACACTGAAGCTTTCTTT.

The sample holds a few counts of this clone. The chain combines TRBV19 with TRBJ1-1, with D unclear. Germline CDR1 is LNHDA and CDR2 is SQIVND (reference sequence). V lost 3 bases to trimming and J lost 5 bases, with 16 bases between them. The CDR3 consists of 15 residues. The CDR3 is CASSIGSYPRTEAFF. DNA of the CDR3: TGTGCCAGTAGTATCGGCTCGTACCCGAGGACTGAAGCTTTCTTT.

The rearrangement uses TRBV5-8 and TRBJ1-1; 9 bases are shared with TRBD1. The J segment lost 5 bases and the V segment lost 3 bases, leaving 14 bases of the junction unmatched. In germline, CDR1 is SGHTS, CDR2 YDEGEE. This CDR3 is built from 17 residues. The CDR3 here is CASSSESGQGLRTEAFF. DNA of the CDR3: TGTGCCAGCAGCTCAGAATCGGGACAGGGACTGCGGACTGAAGCTTTCTTT.

Only a few counts were recorded for this clone. The chain is built from TRBV2 and TRBJ2-1; perhaps D is TRBD1 or TRBD2 (5 bases each). The germline CDR1 and CDR2 sequences are SNHLY and FYNNEI. The CDR3 contains 14 residues. Trimming stripped 4 bases from V and 5 bases from J, with 12 bases between. The CDR3 bases are TGTGCCAGCAGTGTTTGGGGGTACGACAATGAGCAGTTCTTC. Its translation: CASSVWGYDNEQFF.

A note on this clone: Other DNA sequences in the sample encode the same CDR3. The rearrangement joins TRBV5-6 to TRBJ2-4, with 7 nucleotides matching TRBD1. The CDR3 covers 14 residues. With 1 base clipped from V and 3 bases from J, the junction kept 1 base outside the gene matches. Per germline, CDR1 SGHDT and CDR2 YYEEEE. This chain's CDR3 is CASSLPGGKNIQYF. The DNA for the CDR3 is TGTGCCAGCAGCTTGCCAGGGGGCAAAAACATTCAGTACTTC.

The V gene is TRBV5-8, the J gene TRBJ2-5, with 11 bases identical to TRBD2. This CDR3 has 17 amino acids. Germline V lookup: CDR1 SGHTS, CDR2 YDEGEE. Losses at the gene ends were 6 bases for V and 5 bases for J; bases not matched to a gene: 15. The CDR3 protein is CASTTPLAGGPGETQYF. In DNA form, the CDR3 reads TGTGCCAGCACCACACCCTTAGCGGGAGGGCCCGGTGAGACCCAGTACTTC.